In its sample, the clone carrying this T cell receptor (beta chain) was seen once. The antigen remains undetermined. The source of the sample is a study of cytomegalovirus exposure and HLA in healthy donors. Study-level points and caveats: Overall, roughly 160 TCR beta chains were annotated as cytomegalovirus-associated. The classifier reportedly diagnosed cytomegalovirus status with high specificity and sensitivity. The authors confirmed in vitro that a few CMV-associated chains were specific for CMV antigens.

Separate from the roughly 720-subject first cohort was the roughly 120-subject validation cohort, to which the donors belonged. Sequencing used immunoSEQ multiplex PCR; TCRdb keeps in-frame clones, though not all of them. The sample lists more than 150,000 clones, 84% occurring once. Germline CDR1 is SGHNT and CDR2 is YENEEA. V lost 2 bases and J lost 5; bases outside the gene matches: 9. The CDR3 spans 16 residues. The chain is built from TRBV11-3 and TRBJ2-1; 7 nucleotides align to TRBD1. This TCR came from a man younger than 35 in good health and CMV-seropositive. The sample taken for sequencing was PBMCs. CDR3 in DNA: TGTGCCAGCAGCTTATTCCCACAGGGGTCCCACAATGAGCAGTTCTTC. Protein sequence: CASSLFPQGSHNEQFF.